This T cell receptor beta chain was recovered during a study of tissue T cells after allogeneic stem cell transplantation. Study outcomes and limitations: Shared clones across patients were few; motif clustering revealed tissue-specific shared signatures. This small cohort was clinically heterogeneous, and sampling depth was a limitation.

Only in-frame clones appear in the TCRdb table, and some are missing; sequencing was by immunoSEQ multiplex PCR. Here the sample spans 8,000 to 8,500 clones, approximately 46% being singletons. This clone was observed a few times. Its antigen remains unidentified. The genes are named according to mouse. The CDR3 end is not reached by the read, which stops 1 residue before it; the germline J gene fills it in. This sample's time point: mouse harvest day 7 after allogeneic transplant. Each mouse received 10^7 T-cell-depleted marrow cells plus 10^6 splenic CD5+ T cells by tail vein. Mice had MHC-mismatched B6 into BALB/c GVHD, sampled day 7 or 14. Trimming shortened V by 7 bases and J by 4 bases, and 13 bases separated the two germline ends. Germline V gives CDR1 KGHTA, CDR2 FRNEEI. The CDR3 is 13 residues long.

The V gene is TRBV24, the J gene TRBJ1-1; a possible D gene is TRBD1 (5 bases). The sequence was collected from a female BALB/c mouse given C57BL/6 T cells with graft-versus-host disease after an allogeneic hematopoietic cell transplant. Sequencing was carried out using gut tissue. The sequenced CDR3 bases are TGTGCCAGCAATCACGGGGCATTCACAGAAGTCTTC. Protein: CASNHGAFTEVF. The whole CDR3 is CASNHGAFTEVFF.